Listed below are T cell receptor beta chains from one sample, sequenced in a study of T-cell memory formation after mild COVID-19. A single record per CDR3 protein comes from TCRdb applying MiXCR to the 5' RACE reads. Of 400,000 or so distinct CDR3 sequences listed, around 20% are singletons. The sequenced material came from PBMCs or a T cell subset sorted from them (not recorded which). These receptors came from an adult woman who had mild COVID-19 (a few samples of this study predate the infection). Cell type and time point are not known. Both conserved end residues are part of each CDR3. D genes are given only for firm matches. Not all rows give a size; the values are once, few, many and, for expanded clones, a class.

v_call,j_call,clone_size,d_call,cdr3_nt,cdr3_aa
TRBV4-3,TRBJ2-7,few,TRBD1,TGCGCCAGCAGCCAAGATCGGGGACAGGGTAGCTACGAGCAGTACTTC,CASSQDRGQGSYEQYF
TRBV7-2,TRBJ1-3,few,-,TGTGCCAGCAGCTCACGTGACGGAACTCAGGGTGGGAGAAACACCATATATTTT,CASSSRDGTQGGRNTIYF
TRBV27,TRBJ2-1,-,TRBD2,TGTGCCAGCAGTTTAGGCCCGCCTAGCGGGAGGTACAATGAGCAGTTCTTC,CASSLGPPSGRYNEQFF
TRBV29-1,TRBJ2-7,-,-,TGCAGCGCCGGACTCGTCGGGTTCTACGAGCAGTACTTC,CSAGLVGFYEQYF
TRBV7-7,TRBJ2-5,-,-,TGTGCTAGCAGCGGTAGTTTAGGCCGACGCACGGGGGAGACCCAGTACTTC,CASSGSLGRRTGETQYF
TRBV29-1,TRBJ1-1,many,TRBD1,TGCAGCGTTGACCAAGGAGACAGGGGGCCCACTGAAGCTTTCTTT,CSVDQGDRGPTEAFF
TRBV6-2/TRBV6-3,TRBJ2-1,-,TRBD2,TGTGCCAGCAGTTACTCCGGGACTAGAGATGAGCAGTTCTTC,CASSYSGTRDEQFF
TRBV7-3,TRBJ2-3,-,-,TGTGCCAGCAGGGGCGGGGGCACAGATACGCAGTATTTT,CASRGGGTDTQYF
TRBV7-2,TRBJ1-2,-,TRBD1,TGTGCCAGCAGCTTCGGGACAGCTCGCCCATGGGGCTACACCTTC,CASSFGTARPWGYTF
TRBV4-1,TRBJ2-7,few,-,TGCGCCAGCAGCCAAGGGAGGGGCGGGCGCCGGCCGACTCAAAGCTCCTACGAGCAGTACTTC,CASSQGRGGRRPTQSSYEQYF
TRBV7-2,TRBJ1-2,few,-,TGTGCCAGCAGCCCATTCCAGGCCCGAGAAGGCTACACCTTC,CASSPFQAREGYTF
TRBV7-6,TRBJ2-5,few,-,TGTGCCAGCAGCTTAGGACAGGCGGAGACCCAGTACTTC,CASSLGQAETQYF
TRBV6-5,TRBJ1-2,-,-,TGTGCCAGCAGTTACTCGTTGGGGACTTATGGCTACACCTTC,CASSYSLGTYGYTF
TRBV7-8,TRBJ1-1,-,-,TGTGCCAGCAGCTTAGATGAGTACACTGAAGCTTTCTTT,CASSLDEYTEAFF
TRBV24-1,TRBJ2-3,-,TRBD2,TGTGCCACCAGTGATTCCGGACTACTAGCGGGGAGCACAGATACGCAGTATTTT,CATSDSGLLAGSTDTQYF
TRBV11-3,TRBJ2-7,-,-,TGTGCCAGCAGCCTCCGGGACGCCTACGAGCAGTACTTC,CASSLRDAYEQYF
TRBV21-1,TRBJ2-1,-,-,TGTGCCAGCAGCAAAGTTCGGCAGGTGGGCCTCGAGCAGTTCTTC,CASSKVRQVGLEQFF
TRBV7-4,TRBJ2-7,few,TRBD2,TGTGCCAGCAGCTTAGCCGTAACTAGCGGCCCCACCTACGAGCAGTACTTC,CASSLAVTSGPTYEQYF
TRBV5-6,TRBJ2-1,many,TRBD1,TGTGCCAGCAGCTCTATACAGGGGAGCTCCTACAATGAGCAGTTCTTC,CASSSIQGSSYNEQFF
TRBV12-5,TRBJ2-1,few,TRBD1,TGTGCTAGTGGTTCGCTCCCAGACAGGGTGGTTCGGAATGAGCAGTTCTTC,CASGSLPDRVVRNEQFF
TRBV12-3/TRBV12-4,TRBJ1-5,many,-,TGTGCCAGCAACACAGGGTCGGGAGAGCCCCAGCATTTT,CASNTGSGEPQHF
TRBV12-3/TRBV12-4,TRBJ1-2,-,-,TGTGCCAGCAGTTTATTTGGTACTAACTATGGCTACACCTTC,CASSLFGTNYGYTF
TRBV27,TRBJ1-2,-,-,TGTGCCAGCAGTTTCGACAGGTCCTATGGCTACACCTTC,CASSFDRSYGYTF
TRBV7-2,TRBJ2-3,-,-,TGTGCCAGCAGCCCGTACACGGTCACAGATACGCAGTATTTT,CASSPYTVTDTQYF
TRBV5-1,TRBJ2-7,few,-,TGCGCCAGCAGCCAGGACGTAAAGAGCTCCTACGAGCAGTACTTC,CASSQDVKSSYEQYF
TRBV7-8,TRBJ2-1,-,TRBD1,TGTGCCAGCAGCTTGGGACAGCCGTGGAATGAGCAGTTCTTC,CASSLGQPWNEQFF
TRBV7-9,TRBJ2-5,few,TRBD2,TGTGCCAGCAGCTCTTCGTGGACTAGCGCGCTCAAAGAGACCCAGTACTTC,CASSSSWTSALKETQYF
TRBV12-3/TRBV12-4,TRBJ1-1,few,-,TGTGCCAGCAGTTTGTTTCGGGGAGGGGACGCTGAAGCTTTCTTT,CASSLFRGGDAEAFF
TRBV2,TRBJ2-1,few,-,TGTGCCAGCAGTGAAGCGCTTGGTCCCAGCTCCTACAATGAGCAGTTCTTC,CASSEALGPSSYNEQFF
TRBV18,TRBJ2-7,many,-,TGTGCCAGCCCGCGGTTCGACAGAGATCCTTACGAGCAGTACTTC,CASPRFDRDPYEQYF
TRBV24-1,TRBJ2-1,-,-,TGTGCCACCAGTGGGAGCCTACCCCCCTACAATGAGCAGTTCTTC,CATSGSLPPYNEQFF
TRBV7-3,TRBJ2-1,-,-,TGTGCCAGCAGCTTAAACCCCGGGAGCTCCTACAATGAGCAGTTCTTC,CASSLNPGSSYNEQFF
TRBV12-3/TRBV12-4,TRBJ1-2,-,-,TGTGCCAGCTTGGATTACGGGACGGTCTATGGCTACACCTTC,CASLDYGTVYGYTF
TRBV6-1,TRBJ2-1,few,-,TGTGCCAGCAGAGGTGGCGATGAGCAGTTCTTC,CASRGGDEQFF
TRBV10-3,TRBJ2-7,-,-,TGTGCCATCAGTGACGAAGTTTCTACCTACGAGCAGTACTTC,CAISDEVSTYEQYF
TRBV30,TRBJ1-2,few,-,TGTGCCTGGAGTCCGGACGTGTATGGCTACACCTTC,CAWSPDVYGYTF
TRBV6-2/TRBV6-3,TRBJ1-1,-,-,TGTGCCAGCAGTACCCAAACCGGGACACCCGCGCCTGAAGCTTTCTTT,CASSTQTGTPAPEAFF
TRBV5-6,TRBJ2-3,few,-,TGTGCCAGCAGCTTGGATGGGGGGCTCGGCACAGATACGCAGTATTTT,CASSLDGGLGTDTQYF
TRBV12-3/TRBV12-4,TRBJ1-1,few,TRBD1,TGTGCCAGCAGTTCCCCGCAGGGGGCAGGAGCTGAAGCTTTCTTT,CASSSPQGAGAEAFF
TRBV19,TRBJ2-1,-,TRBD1,TGTGCCAGTAGTCCCCAGGGGGCGATCAATGAGCAGTTCTTC,CASSPQGAINEQFF
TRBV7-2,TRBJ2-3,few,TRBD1,TGTGCCAGCAGCTCGGACAGGGGCGCCATACGCACAGATACGCAGTATTTT,CASSSDRGAIRTDTQYF
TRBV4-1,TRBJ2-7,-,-,TGCGCCAGCAGCGAACACAGGACCTACGAGCAGTACTTC,CASSEHRTYEQYF
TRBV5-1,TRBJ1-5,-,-,TGCGCCAGCAGGGGCCGCGACGCAAATCAGCCCCAGCATTTT,CASRGRDANQPQHF
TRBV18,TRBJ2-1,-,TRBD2,TGTGCCAGCTCACCGGGAACGGGGGGAAGAAACAATGAGCAGTTCTTC,CASSPGTGGRNNEQFF
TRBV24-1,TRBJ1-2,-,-,TGTGCCACCAGTCGTGGGGACTATGGCTACACCTTC,CATSRGDYGYTF
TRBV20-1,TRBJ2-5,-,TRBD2,TGCAGTGCTCCTGTGGGGACTAGCAGCGTGGAGACCCAGTACTTC,CSAPVGTSSVETQYF
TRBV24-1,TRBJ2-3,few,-,TGTGCCACCAGTCGTCTCGAGGGTGGATCCTCAGATACGCAGTATTTT,CATSRLEGGSSDTQYF
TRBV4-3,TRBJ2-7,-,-,TGCGCCAGCAGCCAAGGGCTATATGGGGGCCCCCACGAGCAGTACTTC,CASSQGLYGGPHEQYF
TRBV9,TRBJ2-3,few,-,TGTGCCAGCAGCGTAGTTGGGGGAATGGCAGATACGCAGTATTTT,CASSVVGGMADTQYF
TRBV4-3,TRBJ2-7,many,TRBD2,TGCGCCAGCAGCCCTTTTGCGGGAGAAACCTACGAGCAGTACTTC,CASSPFAGETYEQYF
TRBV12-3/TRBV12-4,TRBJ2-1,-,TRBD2,TGTGCCAGCAGTTTGACTAGCGGGGGGTTAATAAATGAGCAGTTCTTC,CASSLTSGGLINEQFF